Listed below are T cell receptor beta chains from one sample, sequenced in a study of shared T cell receptors in the human thymus. Generated by immunoSEQ multiplex PCR, the TCRdb table keeps only in-frame clones and is missing some. The data contain 720,000 or so clones, over 75% of them singletons. These data were also filed under a second study, of human thymus T cells.

What was sequenced was thymocytes. Receptors originate from a girl less than two years old with a congenital heart defect. The CDR3 runs from the conserved cysteine through the conserved F or W. D genes are given only for firm matches. Some rows mark clone size as missing; the rest say once, few, many or name a class of expanded clone.

J	D	size	V	DNA	CDR3
TRBJ2-7	TRBD2	once	TRBV5-6	TGTGCCAGCAGCTTGTGGGGGGGAGACTACGAGCAGTACTTC	CASSLWGGDYEQYF
TRBJ2-7	TRBD2	-	TRBV28	TGTGCCAGCAGTTATTACACCACCCACCCTCTAGCGGGGGGGACCTACGAGCAGTACTTC	CASSYYTTHPLAGGTYEQYF
TRBJ2-1	TRBD2	-	TRBV7-7	TGTGCTAGCAGCTTAGGAGCGGGGAATGAGCAGTTCTTC	CASSLGAGNEQFF
TRBJ2-7	-	-	TRBV28	TGTGCCAGCAGTTTACCCACTATTCGGGGAAGCTCCTACGAGCAGTACTTC	CASSLPTIRGSSYEQYF
TRBJ1-1	-	-	TRBV7-3	TGTGCCAGCAGCTTAAGTGGGAGGGAAGGGACTGAAGCTTTCTTT	CASSLSGREGTEAFF
TRBJ1-2	-	-	TRBV27	TGTGCCAGCAGTTATACACAGGGAGTAATCCCTGTGTATGGCTACACCTTC	CASSYTQGVIPVYGYTF
TRBJ1-5	-	-	TRBV7-9	TGTGCCAGCAGCTTACACAGGGCGGACATAAAGCCTCCCGATCAGCCCCAGCATTTT	CASSLHRADIKPPDQPQHF
TRBJ2-7	TRBD1	-	TRBV29-1	TGCAGCGTTGAACTGGAAGGGACAGGGGGCCGAAGGTCCTACGAGCAGTACTTC	CSVELEGTGGRRSYEQYF
TRBJ2-7	TRBD1	-	TRBV7-3	TGTGCCAGCAGCCTGGACAGGGGGTACGAGCAGTACTTC	CASSLDRGYEQYF
TRBJ1-4	-	-	TRBV9	TGTGCCAGCAGCTCTGGGCCCTCGGAGGCGGGACCTTCTGAAAAACTGTTTTTT	CASSSGPSEAGPSEKLFF
TRBJ2-7	-	-	TRBV15	TGTGCCACCAGCAGAGAGGGGGCCCGTCGTTCCTACGAGCAGTACTTC	CATSREGARRSYEQYF
TRBJ1-5	-	-	TRBV7-9	TGTGCCAGCAGCTACACTGGGACGTTCGCCAATCAAGGGGGTCAGCCCCAGCATTTT	CASSYTGTFANQGGQPQHF
TRBJ2-1	TRBD1	-	TRBV11-2	TGTGCCAGCAGCCGAGAGACCGGGACAGTTTACAATGAGCAGTTCTTC	CASSRETGTVYNEQFF
TRBJ2-3	TRBD2	-	TRBV2	TGTGCTAGGCCACCCGTAAAGAACGGGACTAGCGGGGGGACTAGCACAGATACGCAGTATTTT	CARPPVKNGTSGGTSTDTQYF
TRBJ1-3	-	-	TRBV5-8	TGTGCCAGCAGCTTGGATCGGGGGGGAAACACCATATATTTT	CASSLDRGGNTIYF
TRBJ1-1	-	-	TRBV11-2	TGTGCCAGCAGCCCCCGGTCCCCCTTCTTTGAAGCTTTCTTT	CASSPRSPFFEAFF
TRBJ1-2	-	-	TRBV19	TGTGCCAGTAGTATAGTTTATCGGGGGGCTACGGACTATGGCTACACCTTC	CASSIVYRGATDYGYTF
TRBJ1-2	TRBD1	-	TRBV13	TGTGCCAGCAGGCCTTGGGACAGGGTTTTCTATGGCTACACCTTC	CASRPWDRVFYGYTF
TRBJ2-1	-	-	TRBV6-1	TGTGCCAGCAGTGAACCCCGGACAGAAAACAATGAGCAGTTCTTC	CASSEPRTENNEQFF
TRBJ1-6	-	-	TRBV9	TGTGCCAGCAGCGACCACAGGGCATGCTGTAATTCACCCCTCCACTTT	CASSDHRACCNSPLHF
TRBJ1-4	TRBD1	-	TRBV10-3	TGTGCCAATTCCAGGGGGCCCGGGGAAAAACTGTTTTTT	CANSRGPGEKLFF
TRBJ1-5	TRBD1	-	TRBV6-5	TGTGCCAGCAGTTACCCCGACAGGGCAAGCAATCAGCCCCAGCATTTT	CASSYPDRASNQPQHF
TRBJ2-2	-	-	TRBV29-1	TGCAGCGTTGCCACGGGGAGTGTAGCGACCGGGGAGCTGTTTTTT	CSVATGSVATGELFF